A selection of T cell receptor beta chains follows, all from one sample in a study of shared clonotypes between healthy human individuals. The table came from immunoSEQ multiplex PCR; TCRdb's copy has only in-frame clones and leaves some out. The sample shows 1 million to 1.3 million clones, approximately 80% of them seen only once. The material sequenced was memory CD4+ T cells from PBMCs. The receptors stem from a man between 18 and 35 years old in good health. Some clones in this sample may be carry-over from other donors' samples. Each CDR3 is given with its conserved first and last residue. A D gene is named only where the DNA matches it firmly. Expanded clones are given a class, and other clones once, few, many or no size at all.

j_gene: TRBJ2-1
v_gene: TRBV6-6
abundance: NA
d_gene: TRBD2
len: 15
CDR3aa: CASSPRLAAVNEQFF
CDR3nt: TGTGCCAGCAGTCCACGACTAGCGGCCGTCAATGAGCAGTTCTTC

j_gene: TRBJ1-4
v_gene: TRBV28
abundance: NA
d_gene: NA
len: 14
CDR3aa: CATTAGGSNEKLFF
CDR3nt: TGTGCCACTACGGCGGGGGGGAGCAATGAAAAACTGTTTTTT

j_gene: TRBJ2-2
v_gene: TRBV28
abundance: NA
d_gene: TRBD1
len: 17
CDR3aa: CASSVVGTGWNTGELFF
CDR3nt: TGTGCCAGCAGCGTTGTCGGGACAGGGTGGAACACCGGGGAGCTGTTTTTT

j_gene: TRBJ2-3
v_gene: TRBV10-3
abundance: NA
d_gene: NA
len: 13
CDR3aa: CATAVASTDTQYF
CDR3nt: TGTGCCACCGCTGTTGCGAGCACAGATACGCAGTATTTT

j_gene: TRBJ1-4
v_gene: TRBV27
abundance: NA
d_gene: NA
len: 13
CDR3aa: CASRARPSEKLFF
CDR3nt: TGTGCCAGCAGGGCCCGGCCGAGCGAAAAACTGTTTTTT

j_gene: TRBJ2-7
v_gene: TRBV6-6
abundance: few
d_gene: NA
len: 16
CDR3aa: CASSSGQPRSRYEQYF
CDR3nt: TGTGCCAGCAGTTCCGGACAGCCCCGTTCTCGCTACGAGCAGTACTTC

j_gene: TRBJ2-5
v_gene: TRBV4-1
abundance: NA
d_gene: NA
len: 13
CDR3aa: CASSQYIQETQYF
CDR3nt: TGCGCCAGCAGTCAATATATCCAAGAGACCCAGTACTTC

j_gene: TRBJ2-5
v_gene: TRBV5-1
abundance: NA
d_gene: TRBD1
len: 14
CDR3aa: CASSFQGAMETQYF
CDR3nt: TGCGCCAGCAGCTTTCAGGGGGCAATGGAGACCCAGTACTTC

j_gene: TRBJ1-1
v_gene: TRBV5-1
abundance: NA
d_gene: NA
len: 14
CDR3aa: CASSLEGVDAEAFF
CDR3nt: TGCGCCAGCAGCTTGGAGGGGGTAGACGCTGAAGCTTTCTTT

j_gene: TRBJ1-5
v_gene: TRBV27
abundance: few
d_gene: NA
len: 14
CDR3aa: CASRSGGGGRPQHF
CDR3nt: TGTGCCAGCAGAAGCGGGGGCGGTGGGAGGCCCCAGCATTTT

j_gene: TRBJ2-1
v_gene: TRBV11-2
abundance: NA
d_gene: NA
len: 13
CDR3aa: CASSFSGLGEQFF
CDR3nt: TGTGCCAGCAGCTTTAGCGGCCTCGGGGAGCAGTTCTTC

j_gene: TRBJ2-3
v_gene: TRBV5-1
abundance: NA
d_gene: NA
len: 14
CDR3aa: CASSEGTLPDTQYF
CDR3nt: TGCGCCAGCAGCGAAGGGACGTTGCCAGATACGCAGTATTTT

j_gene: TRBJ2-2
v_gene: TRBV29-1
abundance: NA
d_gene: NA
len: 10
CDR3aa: CSVVDGELFF
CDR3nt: TGCAGCGTTGTTGACGGGGAGCTGTTTTTT

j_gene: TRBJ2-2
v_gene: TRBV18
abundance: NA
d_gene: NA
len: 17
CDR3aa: CASSLNQPTLNTGELFF
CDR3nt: TGTGCCAGCTCCCTCAACCAGCCCACTTTAAACACCGGGGAGCTGTTTTTT

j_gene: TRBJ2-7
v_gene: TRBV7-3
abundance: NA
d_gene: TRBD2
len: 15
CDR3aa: CASSSSGGPAYEQYF
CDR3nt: TGTGCCAGCAGCTCCTCGGGGGGGCCCGCCTACGAGCAGTACTTC

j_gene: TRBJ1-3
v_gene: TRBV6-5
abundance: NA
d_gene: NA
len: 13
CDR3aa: CASRGNNGNTIYF
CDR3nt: TGTGCCAGCAGGGGGAACAATGGAAACACCATATATTTT

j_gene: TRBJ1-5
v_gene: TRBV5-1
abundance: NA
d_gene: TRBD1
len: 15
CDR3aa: CASSLEGQGNQPQHF
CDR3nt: TGCGCCAGCAGCTTGGAGGGACAGGGGAATCAGCCCCAGCATTTT

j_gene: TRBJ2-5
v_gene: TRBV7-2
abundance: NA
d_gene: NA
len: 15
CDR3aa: CASSLGASLQETQYF
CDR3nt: TGTGCCAGCAGCTTAGGGGCCTCTCTTCAAGAGACCCAGTACTTC

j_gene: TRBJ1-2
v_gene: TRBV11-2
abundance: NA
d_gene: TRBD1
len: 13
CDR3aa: CASTTTGNYGYTF
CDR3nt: TGTGCCAGCACCACGACAGGGAACTATGGCTACACCTTC

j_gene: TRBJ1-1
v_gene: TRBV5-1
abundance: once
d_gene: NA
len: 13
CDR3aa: CASRTGGNTEAFF
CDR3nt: TGCGCCAGCAGAACTGGGGGGAACACTGAAGCTTTCTTT

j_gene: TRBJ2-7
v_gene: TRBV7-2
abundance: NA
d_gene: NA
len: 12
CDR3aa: CASSPMGGEQYF
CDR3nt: TGTGCCAGCAGCCCTATGGGAGGCGAGCAGTACTTC

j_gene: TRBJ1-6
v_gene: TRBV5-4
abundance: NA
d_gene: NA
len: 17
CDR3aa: CASSLDNPTGLNSPLHF
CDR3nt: TGTGCCAGCAGCTTGGACAATCCAACAGGGCTTAATTCACCCCTCCACTTT

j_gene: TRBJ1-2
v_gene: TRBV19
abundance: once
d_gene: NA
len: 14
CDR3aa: CASSIGPLDYGYTF
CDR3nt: TGTGCCAGTAGTATCGGACCCCTTGACTATGGCTACACCTTC

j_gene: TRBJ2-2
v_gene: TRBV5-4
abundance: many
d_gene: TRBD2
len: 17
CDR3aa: CASSLGTRGFDTGELFF
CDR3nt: TGTGCCAGCAGCTTGGGGACTAGAGGTTTCGACACCGGGGAGCTGTTTTTT

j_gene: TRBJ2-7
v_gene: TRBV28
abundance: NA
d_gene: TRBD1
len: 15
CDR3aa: CASTPLTGGAGEQYF
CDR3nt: TGTGCCAGCACCCCCTTGACAGGGGGCGCAGGGGAGCAGTACTTC

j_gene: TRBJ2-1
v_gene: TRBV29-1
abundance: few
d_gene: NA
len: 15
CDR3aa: CSVEDPGETYNEQFF
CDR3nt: TGCAGCGTTGAAGATCCAGGGGAGACGTACAATGAGCAGTTCTTC

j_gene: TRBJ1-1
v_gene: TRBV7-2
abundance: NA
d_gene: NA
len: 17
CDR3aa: CASSPPGTVAMNTEAFF
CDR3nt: TGTGCCAGCAGCCCCCCAGGGACGGTAGCGATGAACACTGAAGCTTTCTTT